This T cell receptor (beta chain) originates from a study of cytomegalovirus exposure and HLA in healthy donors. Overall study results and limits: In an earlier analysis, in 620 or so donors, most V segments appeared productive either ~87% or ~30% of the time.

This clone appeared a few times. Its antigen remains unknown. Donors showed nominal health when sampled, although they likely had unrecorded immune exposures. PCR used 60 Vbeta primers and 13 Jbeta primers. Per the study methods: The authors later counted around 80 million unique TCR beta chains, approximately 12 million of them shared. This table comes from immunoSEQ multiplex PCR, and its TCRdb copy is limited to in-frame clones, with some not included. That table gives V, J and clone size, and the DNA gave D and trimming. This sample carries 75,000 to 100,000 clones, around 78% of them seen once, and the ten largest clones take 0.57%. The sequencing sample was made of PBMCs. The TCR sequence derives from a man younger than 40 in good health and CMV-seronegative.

CDR3 sequence (DNA): TGTGCCAGCACTTTCTCGGGAGGGCCCGGGGAGCTGTTTTTT. Its translation: CASTFSGGPGELFF. This sequence joins TRBV9 and TRBJ2-2; 8 bases line up with TRBD2. The CDR3 extends over 14 amino acids. The V and J ends lost 6 bases and 6 bases, in that order; junction bases with no gene match: 7. The V gene's germline CDR1 is SGDLS and CDR2 YYNGEE. Full variable domain (outside the CDR3, taken from reference TRBV9 and TRBJ2-2): DSGVTQTPKHLITATGQRVTLRCSPRSGDLSVYWYQQSLDQGLQFLIQYYNGEERAKGNILERFSAQQFPDLHSELNLSSLELGDSALYFCASTFSGGPGELFFGEGSRLTVL.